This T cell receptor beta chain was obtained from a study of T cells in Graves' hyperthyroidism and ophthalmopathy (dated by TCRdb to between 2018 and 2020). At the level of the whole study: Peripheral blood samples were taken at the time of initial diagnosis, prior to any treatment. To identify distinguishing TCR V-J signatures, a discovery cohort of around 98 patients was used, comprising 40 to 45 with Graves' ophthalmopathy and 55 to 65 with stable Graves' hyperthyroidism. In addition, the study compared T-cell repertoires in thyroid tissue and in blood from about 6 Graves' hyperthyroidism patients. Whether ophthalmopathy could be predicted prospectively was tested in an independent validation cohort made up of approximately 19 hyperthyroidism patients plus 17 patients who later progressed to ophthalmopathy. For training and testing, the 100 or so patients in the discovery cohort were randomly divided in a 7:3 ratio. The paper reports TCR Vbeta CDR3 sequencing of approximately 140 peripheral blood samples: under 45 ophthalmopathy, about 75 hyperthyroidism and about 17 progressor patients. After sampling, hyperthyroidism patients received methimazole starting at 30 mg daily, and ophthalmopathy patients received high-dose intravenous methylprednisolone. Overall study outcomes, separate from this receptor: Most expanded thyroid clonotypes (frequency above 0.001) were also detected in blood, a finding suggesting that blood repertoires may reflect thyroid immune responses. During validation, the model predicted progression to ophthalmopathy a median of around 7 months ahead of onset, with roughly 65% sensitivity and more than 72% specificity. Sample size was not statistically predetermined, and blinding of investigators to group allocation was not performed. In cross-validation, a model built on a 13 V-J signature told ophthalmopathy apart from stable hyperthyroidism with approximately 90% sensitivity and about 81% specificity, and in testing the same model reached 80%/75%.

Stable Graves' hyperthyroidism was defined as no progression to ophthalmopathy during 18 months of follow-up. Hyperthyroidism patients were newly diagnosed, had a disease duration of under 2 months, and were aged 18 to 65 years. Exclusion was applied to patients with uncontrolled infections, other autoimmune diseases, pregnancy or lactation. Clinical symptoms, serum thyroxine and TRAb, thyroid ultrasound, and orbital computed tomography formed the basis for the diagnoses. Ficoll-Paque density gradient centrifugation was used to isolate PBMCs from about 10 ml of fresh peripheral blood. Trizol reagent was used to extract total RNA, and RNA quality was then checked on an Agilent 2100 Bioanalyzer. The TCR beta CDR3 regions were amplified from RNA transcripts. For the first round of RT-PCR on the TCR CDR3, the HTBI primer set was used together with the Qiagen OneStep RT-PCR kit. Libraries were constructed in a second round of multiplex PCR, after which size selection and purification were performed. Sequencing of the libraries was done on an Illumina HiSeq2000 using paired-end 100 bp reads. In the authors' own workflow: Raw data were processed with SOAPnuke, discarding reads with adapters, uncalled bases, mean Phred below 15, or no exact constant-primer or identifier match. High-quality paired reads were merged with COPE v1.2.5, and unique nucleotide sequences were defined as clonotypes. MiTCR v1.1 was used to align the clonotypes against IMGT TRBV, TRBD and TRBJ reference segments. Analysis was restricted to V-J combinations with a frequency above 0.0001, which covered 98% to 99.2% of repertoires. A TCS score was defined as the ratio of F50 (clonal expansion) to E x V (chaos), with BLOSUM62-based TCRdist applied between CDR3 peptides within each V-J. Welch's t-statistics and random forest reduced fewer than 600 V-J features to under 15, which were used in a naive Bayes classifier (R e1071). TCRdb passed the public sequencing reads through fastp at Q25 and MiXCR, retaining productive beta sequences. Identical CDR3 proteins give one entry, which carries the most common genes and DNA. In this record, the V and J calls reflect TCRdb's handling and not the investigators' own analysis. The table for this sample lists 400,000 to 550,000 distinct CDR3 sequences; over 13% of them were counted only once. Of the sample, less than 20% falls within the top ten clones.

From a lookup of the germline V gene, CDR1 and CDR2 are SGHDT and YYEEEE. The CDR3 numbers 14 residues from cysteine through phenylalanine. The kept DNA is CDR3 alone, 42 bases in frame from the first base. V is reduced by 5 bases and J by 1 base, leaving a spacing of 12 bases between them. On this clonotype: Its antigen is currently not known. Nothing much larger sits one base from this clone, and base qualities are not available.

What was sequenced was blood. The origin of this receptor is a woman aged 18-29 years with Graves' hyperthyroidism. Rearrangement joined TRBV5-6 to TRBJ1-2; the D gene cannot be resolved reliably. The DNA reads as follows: TGTGCCAGCAGTGTCTCCGGCATTAACTATGGCTACACCTTC. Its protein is CASSVSGINYGYTF.